This entry concerns a single TCR beta chain. What it binds is not known. The source of the sample is a study of cytomegalovirus exposure and HLA in healthy donors. General study findings and limits: Most TCR sequences showed up rarely, but some public TCRs showed up in many donors. The classifier, whose performance was assessed in both the original and validation cohorts, reportedly diagnosed cytomegalovirus status with high specificity and sensitivity.

Method: immunoSEQ multiplex PCR; TCRdb's copy keeps in-frame clones and lacks some. The data contain around 160,000 clones, about 82% of them seen just once; the ten biggest clones take up about 2.1%. The TCR sequence derives from a man in his thirties or forties in good health and CMV-seropositive. Sequencing was done on a sample of PBMCs.

The CDR3 loop is CASSPYNEQFF. CDR3 sequence (DNA): TGTGCCAGCAGTCCATACAATGAGCAGTTCTTC. This chain uses TRBV2 with TRBJ2-1, with unresolved D. The CDR3 sequence is 11 residues long. In germline, CDR1 is SNHLY, CDR2 FYNNEI. V gave up 5 bases and J gave up 4 bases, with 3 bases separating them.